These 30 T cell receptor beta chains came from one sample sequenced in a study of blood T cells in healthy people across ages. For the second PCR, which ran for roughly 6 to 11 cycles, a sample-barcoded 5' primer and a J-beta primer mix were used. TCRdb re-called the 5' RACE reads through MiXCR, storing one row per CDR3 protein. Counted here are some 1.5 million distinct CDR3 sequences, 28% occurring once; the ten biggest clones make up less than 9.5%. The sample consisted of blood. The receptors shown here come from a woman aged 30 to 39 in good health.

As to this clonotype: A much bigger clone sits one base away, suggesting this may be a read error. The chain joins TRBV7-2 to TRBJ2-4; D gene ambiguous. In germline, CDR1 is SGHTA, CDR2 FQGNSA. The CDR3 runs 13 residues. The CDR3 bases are TGTGCCAGCAGCTTAGACGCGTACAACATTCAGGACTTC. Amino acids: CASSLDAYNIQDF.

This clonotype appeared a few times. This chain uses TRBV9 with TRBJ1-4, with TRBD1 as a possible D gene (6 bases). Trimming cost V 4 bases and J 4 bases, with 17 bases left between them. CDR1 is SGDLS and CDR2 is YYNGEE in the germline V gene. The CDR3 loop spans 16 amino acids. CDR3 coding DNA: TGTGCCAGCAGCCCAGTCCCCAGAGGGGGTAATGAAAAACTGTTTTTT. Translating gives CASSPVPRGGNEKLFF.

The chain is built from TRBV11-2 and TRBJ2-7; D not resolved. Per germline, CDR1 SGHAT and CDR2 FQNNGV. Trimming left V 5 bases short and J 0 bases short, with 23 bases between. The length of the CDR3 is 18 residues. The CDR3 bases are TGTGCCAGCAGCCCCCGGGTGCAGCCCCAAAGTAGCTCCTACGAGCAGTACTTC. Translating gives CASSPRVQPQSSSYEQYF.

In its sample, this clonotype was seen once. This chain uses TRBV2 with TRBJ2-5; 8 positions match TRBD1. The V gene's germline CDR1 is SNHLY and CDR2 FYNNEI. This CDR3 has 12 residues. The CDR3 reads CVTRQGMETQYF. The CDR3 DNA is TGTGTCACCCGACAGGGGATGGAGACCCAGTACTTC.

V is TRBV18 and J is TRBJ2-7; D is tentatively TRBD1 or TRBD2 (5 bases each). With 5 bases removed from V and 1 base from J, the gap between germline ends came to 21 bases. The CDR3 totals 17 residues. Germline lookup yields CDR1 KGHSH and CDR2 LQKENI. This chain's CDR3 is CASSVGGREPRSYEQYF. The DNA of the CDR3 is TGTGCCAGCTCAGTTGGTGGCAGGGAGCCAAGATCCTACGAGCAGTACTTC.

DNA for the CDR3: TGCGCCAGCAGCCCAGAGAACACCGGGGGAGATACGCAGTATTTT. Amino acid sequence: CASSPENTGGDTQYF. V gene TRBV5-1 combines with J gene TRBJ2-3; TRBD2 is a possible D gene (6 bases). V was shortened by 4 bases and J by 5 bases, with 17 bases between the two germline ends. This CDR3 contains 15 residues. Germline V gene lookup returns CDR1 SGHRS and CDR2 YFSETQ.

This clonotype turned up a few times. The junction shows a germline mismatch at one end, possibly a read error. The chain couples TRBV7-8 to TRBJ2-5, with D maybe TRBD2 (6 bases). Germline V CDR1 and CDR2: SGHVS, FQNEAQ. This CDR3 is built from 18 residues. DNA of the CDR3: TGTGCCAGCAGCTTAGAACGGAGGGTTAGCCTCTTCCAAGAGGCCCAGTACTTC. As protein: CASSLERRVSLFQEAQYF.

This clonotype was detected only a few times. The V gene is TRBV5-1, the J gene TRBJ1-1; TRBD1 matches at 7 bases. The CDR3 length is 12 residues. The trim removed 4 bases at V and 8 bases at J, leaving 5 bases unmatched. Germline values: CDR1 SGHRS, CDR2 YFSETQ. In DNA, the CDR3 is TGCGCCAGCAGCAACGACAGGGACGAAGCTTTCTTT. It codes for CASSNDRDEAFF. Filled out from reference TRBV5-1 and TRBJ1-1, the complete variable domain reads KAGVTQTPRYLIKTRGQQVTLSCSPISGHRSVSWYQQTPGQGLQFLFEYFSETQRNKGNFPGRFSGRQFSNSRSEMNVSTLELGDSALYLCASSNDRDEAFFGQGTRLTVV.

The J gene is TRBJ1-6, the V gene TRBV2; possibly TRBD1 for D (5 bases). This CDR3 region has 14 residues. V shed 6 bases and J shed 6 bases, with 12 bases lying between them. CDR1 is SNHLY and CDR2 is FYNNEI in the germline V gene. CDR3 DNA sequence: TGTGCCAGCAGCCCCGGGACGCTTAATTCACCCCTCCACTTT. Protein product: CASSPGTLNSPLHF.

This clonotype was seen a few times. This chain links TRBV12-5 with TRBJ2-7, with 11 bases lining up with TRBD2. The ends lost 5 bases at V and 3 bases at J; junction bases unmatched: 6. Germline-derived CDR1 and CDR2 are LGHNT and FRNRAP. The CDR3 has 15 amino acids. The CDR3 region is CASGPVTSGVYEQYF. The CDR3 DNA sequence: TGTGCTAGTGGTCCGGTGACTAGCGGGGTCTACGAGCAGTACTTC.

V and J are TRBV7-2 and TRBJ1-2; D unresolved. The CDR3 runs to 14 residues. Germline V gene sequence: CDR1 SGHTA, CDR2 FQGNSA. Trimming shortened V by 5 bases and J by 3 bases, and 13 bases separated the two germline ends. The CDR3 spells CASSPKVGDYGYTF. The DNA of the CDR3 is TGTGCCAGCAGCCCAAAGGTGGGAGACTATGGCTACACCTTC.

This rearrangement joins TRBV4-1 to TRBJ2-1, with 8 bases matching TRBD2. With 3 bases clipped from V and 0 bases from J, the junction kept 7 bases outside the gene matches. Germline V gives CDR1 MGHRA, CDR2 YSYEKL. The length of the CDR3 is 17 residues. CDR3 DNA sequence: TGCGCCAGCAGCCACCTTAGCGGGGCCCCCTCCTACAATGAGCAGTTCTTC. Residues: CASSHLSGAPSYNEQFF.

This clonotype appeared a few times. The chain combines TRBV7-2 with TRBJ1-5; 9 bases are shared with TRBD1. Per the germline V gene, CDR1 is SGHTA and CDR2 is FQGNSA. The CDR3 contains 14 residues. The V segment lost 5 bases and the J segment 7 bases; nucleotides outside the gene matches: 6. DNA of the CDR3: TGTGCCAGCAGCCCAGGACAGGGGAAGCAGCCCCAGCATTTT. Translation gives CASSPGQGKQPQHF. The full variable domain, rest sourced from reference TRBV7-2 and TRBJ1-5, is GAGVSQSPSNKVTEKGKDVELRCDPISGHTALYWYRQSLGQGLEFLIYFQGNSAPDKSGLPSDRFSAERTGGSVSTLTIQRTQQEDSAVYLCASSPGQGKQPQHFGDGTRLSIL.

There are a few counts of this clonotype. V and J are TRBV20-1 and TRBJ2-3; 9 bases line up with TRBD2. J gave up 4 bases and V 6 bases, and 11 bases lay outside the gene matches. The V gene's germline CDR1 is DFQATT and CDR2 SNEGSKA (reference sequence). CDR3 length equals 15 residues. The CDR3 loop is CSAQLSGLAPDTQYF. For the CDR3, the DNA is TGCAGTGCCCAGCTCTCGGGACTAGCTCCAGATACGCAGTATTTT.

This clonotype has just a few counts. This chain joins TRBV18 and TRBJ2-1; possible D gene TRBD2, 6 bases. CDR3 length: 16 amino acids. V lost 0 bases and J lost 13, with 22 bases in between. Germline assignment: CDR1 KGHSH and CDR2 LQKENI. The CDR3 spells CASSPPSESGFGEQFF. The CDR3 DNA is TGTGCCAGCTCACCACCGTCGGAAAGCGGGTTTGGTGAACAGTTCTTC.

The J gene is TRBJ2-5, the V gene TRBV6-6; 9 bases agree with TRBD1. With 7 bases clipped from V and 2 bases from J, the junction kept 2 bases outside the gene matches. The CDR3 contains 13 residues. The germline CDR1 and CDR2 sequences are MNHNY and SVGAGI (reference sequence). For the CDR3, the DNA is TGTGCCAGCACACAGGGGGCTCAAGAGACCCAGTACTTC. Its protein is CASTQGAQETQYF.

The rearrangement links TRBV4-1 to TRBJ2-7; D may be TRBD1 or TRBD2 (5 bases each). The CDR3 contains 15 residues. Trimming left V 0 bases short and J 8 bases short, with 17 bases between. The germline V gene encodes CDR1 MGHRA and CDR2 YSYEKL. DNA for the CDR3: TGCGCCAGCAGCCAAGACCGGGACCTCCTCGCCCAGCAGTACTTC. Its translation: CASSQDRDLLAQQYF.

This chain's CDR3 is CASSPTTGGTEAFF. CDR3 sequence (DNA): TGTGCCAGTAGCCCAACTACAGGGGGTACTGAAGCTTTCTTT. V is TRBV13 and J is TRBJ1-1; 8 bases line up with TRBD1. Losses at the gene ends were 9 bases for V and 5 bases for J; bases not matched to a gene: 11. CDR1 is PRHDT and CDR2 is FYEKMQ in the germline V gene (reference sequence). The CDR3 runs 14 residues.

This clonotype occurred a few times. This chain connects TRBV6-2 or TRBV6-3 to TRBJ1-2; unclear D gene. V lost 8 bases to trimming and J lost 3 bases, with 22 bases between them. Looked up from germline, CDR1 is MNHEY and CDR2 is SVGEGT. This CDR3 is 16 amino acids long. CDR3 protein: CASATYPGIPYYGYTF. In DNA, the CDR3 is TGTGCCAGCGCAACCTACCCGGGGATCCCCTACTATGGCTACACCTTC.

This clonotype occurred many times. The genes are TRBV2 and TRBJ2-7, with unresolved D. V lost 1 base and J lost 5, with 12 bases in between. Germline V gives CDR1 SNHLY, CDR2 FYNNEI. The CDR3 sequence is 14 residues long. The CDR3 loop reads CASSEELYSNEQYF. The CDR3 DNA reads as TGTGCCAGCAGTGAAGAGCTGTATTCGAACGAGCAGTACTTC.

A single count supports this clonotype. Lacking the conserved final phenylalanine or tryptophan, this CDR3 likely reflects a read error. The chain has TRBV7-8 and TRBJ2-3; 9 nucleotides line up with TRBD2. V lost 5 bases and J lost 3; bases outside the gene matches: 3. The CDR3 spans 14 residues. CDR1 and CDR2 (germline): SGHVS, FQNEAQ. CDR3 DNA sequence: TGTGCCAGCAGCCTTGGACTAGCGACAGATACGCAGTATGTT. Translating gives CASSLGLATDTQYV.

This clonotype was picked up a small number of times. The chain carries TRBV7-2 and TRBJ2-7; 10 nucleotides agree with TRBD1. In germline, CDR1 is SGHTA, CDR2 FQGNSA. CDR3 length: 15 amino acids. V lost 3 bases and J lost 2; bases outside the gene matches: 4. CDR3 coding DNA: TGTGCCAGCAGCTTCAACGGACAGGGGGCCTACGAGCAGTACTTC. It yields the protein CASSFNGQGAYEQYF.

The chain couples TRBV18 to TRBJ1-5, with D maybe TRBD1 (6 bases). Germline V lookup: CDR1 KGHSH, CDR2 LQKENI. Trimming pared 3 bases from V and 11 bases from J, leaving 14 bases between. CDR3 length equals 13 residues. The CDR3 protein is CASSPGRGWTQHF. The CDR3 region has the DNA TGTGCCAGCTCACCTGGCAGGGGTTGGACCCAGCATTTT.

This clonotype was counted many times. The CDR3 here is CASSPVGQGNIQYF. In DNA, the CDR3 is TGTGCCAGCTCTCCAGTGGGACAGGGGAACATTCAGTACTTC. The chain has TRBV27 and TRBJ2-4, with 10 nucleotides matching TRBD1. The CDR3 totals 14 residues. CDR1 is MNHEY, CDR2 SMNVEV, per germline (reference sequence). The V segment lost 8 bases and the J segment 7 bases; nucleotides outside the gene matches: 8.

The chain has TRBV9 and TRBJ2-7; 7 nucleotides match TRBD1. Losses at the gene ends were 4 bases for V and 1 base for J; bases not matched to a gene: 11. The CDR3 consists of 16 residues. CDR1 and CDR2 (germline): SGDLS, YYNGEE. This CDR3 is CASSPKTGRSSYEQYF. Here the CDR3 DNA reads TGTGCCAGCAGCCCTAAGACAGGGAGATCATCCTACGAGCAGTACTTC. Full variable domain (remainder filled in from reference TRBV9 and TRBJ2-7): DSGVTQTPKHLITATGQRVTLRCSPRSGDLSVYWYQQSLDQGLQFLIQYYNGEERAKGNILERFSAQQFPDLHSELNLSSLELGDSALYFCASSPKTGRSSYEQYFGPGTRLTVT.

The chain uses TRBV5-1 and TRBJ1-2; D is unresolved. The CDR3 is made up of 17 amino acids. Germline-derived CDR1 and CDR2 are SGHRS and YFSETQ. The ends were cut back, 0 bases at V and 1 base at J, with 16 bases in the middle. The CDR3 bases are TGCGCCAGCAGCTTGGGGCCGGCAGGCGGGAATAACTATGGCTACACCTTC. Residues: CASSLGPAGGNNYGYTF.

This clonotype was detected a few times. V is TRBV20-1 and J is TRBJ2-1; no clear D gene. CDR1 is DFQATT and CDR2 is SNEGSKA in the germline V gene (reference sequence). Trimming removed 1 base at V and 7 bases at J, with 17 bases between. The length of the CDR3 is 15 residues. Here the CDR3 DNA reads TGCAGTGCTAGAGTTCGAGCTAAGGTTCAGAATGAGCAGTTCTTC. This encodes CSARVRAKVQNEQFF.

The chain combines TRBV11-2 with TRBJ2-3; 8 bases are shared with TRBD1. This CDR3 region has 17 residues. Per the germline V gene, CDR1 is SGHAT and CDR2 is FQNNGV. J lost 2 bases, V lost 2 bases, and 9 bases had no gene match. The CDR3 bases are TGTGCCAGCAGCTTAAAGGGGACAGGTGGGCCCACAGATACGCAGTATTTT. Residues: CASSLKGTGGPTDTQYF.

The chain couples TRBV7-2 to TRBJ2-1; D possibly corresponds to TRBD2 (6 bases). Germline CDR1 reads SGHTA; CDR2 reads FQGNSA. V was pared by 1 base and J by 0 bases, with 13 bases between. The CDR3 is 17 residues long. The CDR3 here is CASSLVLSGSSYNEQFF. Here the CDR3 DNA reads TGTGCCAGCAGCTTAGTCCTTTCCGGGAGCTCCTACAATGAGCAGTTCTTC.

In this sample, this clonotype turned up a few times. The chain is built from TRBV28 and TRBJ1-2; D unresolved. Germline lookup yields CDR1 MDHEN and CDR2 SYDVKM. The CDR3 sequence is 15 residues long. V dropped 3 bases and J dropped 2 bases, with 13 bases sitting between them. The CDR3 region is CASSLTATSNYGYTF. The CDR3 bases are TGTGCCAGCAGTTTGACGGCCACCTCGAACTATGGCTACACCTTC.